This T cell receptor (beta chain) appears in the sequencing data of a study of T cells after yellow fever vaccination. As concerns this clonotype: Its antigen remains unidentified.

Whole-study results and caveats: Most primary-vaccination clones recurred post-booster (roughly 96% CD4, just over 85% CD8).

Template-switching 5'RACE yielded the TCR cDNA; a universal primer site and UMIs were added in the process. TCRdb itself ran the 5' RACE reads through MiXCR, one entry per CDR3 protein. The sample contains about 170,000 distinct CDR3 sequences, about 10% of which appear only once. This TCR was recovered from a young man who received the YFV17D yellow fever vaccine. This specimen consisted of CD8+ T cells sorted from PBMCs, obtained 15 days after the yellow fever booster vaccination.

The CDR3 reads CASWEGSYGYTF. The CDR3 DNA is TGTGCCAGCTGGGAAGGTAGCTATGGCTACACCTTC. The chain couples TRBV6-5 to TRBJ1-2; D gene unclear. The ends were cut back, 8 bases at V and 4 bases at J, with 11 bases in the middle. Germline V gives CDR1 MNHEY, CDR2 SVGAGI. This CDR3 has 12 residues.